What follows are 29 T cell receptor beta chains derived from one specimen sequenced in a study of spatial heterogeneity in lung cancer. Study findings and constraints: Tumoral mutation counts were tracked by counts of expanded intratumoral alpha and beta TCRs.

Time point here: sample taken at primary tumor resection. These receptors are not linked to any known antigen. TCRdb re-analysed the 5' RACE reads in MiXCR, keeping a single row per CDR3 protein. Of fewer than 20,000 distinct CDR3 sequences listed, 6.5% to 8.5% are singletons. The material sequenced was lung tumor tissue, taken at surgery. These receptors all come from a female donor with early-stage non-small cell lung cancer.

This clonotype has at least ten counts. One end of the junction varies from germline; a read error may be responsible. For a library built for alpha chains, this beta chain is a stray read; little rests on its size. The DNA for the CDR3 is TGTGCCAGCAGTAAAGCCTCCGGGACTAGCGGGGGGGTCTCCTACGAGCAGTACTTC. Residues: CASSKASGTSGGVSYEQYF. This rearrangement joins TRBV2 to TRBJ2-7, with TRBD2 matching over 16 bases. The CDR3 runs 19 residues. Germline lookup yields CDR1 SNHLY and CDR2 FYNNEI. The variable domain in full, with the rest retrieved from reference TRBV2 and TRBJ2-7, is EPEVTQTPSHQVTQMGQEVILRCVPISNHLYFYWYRQILGQKVEFLVSFYNNEISEKSEIFDDQFSVERPDGSNFTLKIRSTKLEDSAMYFCASSKASGTSGGVSYEQYFGPGTRLTVT.

This clonotype came up many times. The library was prepared for alpha chains; this beta chain is a stray read, so its frequency means little. This chain uses TRBV7-3 with TRBJ1-1; 11 nucleotides line up with TRBD1. V lost 5 bases, J lost 8 bases, and 4 bases stayed unmatched. The CDR3 runs 13 residues. Germline V gene sequence: CDR1 SGHTA, CDR2 FQGTGA. DNA of the CDR3: TGTGCCAGCAGCCCCGGACAGGGGGCAGAAGCTTTCTTT. This encodes CASSPGQGAEAFF.

This clonotype was recorded many times. For a library built for alpha chains, this beta chain is a stray read; little rests on its size. This chain joins TRBV20-1 and TRBJ2-2; the D gene is possibly TRBD2 (7 bases). The CDR3 has 14 amino acids. CDR1 is DFQATT, CDR2 SNEGSKA, per germline (reference sequence). V was trimmed by 2 bases and J by 4 bases, leaving 11 bases between them. The CDR3 DNA is TGCAGTGCTAGAAGGGGGGGCCTCACCGGGGAGCTGTTTTTT. Translated, it gives CSARRGGLTGELFF.

This clonotype was detected ten times or more. This beta chain is a stray sequence in a library constructed for alpha chains; its clone size is not meaningful. The genes are TRBV18 and TRBJ2-2; D is undetermined. Trimming took 2 bases from V and 0 from J, leaving 7 bases between them. Germline values: CDR1 KGHSH, CDR2 LQKENI. This CDR3 contains 15 residues. The DNA for the CDR3 is TGTGCCAGCTCACCAGGGCCTTCGAACACCGGGGAGCTGTTTTTT. Protein product: CASSPGPSNTGELFF. The complete variable domain, with remaining parts taken from reference TRBV18 and TRBJ2-2, reads NAGVMQNPRHLVRRRGQEARLRCSPMKGHSHVYWYRQLPEEGLKFMVYLQKENIIDESGMPKERFSAEFPKEGPSILRIQQVVRGDSAAYFCASSPGPSNTGELFFGEGSRLTVL.

By sample share, this clonotype is medium-sized. The library was built for alpha chains, so this beta chain is an off-target read and its size means little. The rearrangement links TRBV5-1 to TRBJ2-4; 7 bases fit TRBD1. This CDR3 has 14 residues. J gave up 6 bases and V 4 bases, and 7 bases lay outside the gene matches. Germline V CDR1 and CDR2: SGHRS, YFSETQ. The chain's CDR3 is CASSLKQGSNIQYF. CDR3 sequence (DNA): TGCGCCAGCAGCCTCAAACAGGGGTCAAACATTCAGTACTTC.

This clonotype is medium-sized (0.01 to 0.1%). The size of this beta chain means little, since it is a stray read in a library made for alpha chains. The chain combines TRBV29-1 with TRBJ1-4; D uncertain. Germline V lookup: CDR1 SQVTM, CDR2 ANQGSEA. This CDR3 is built from 13 residues. V dropped 6 bases and J dropped 1 base, with 9 bases sitting between them. Written as DNA, the CDR3 is TGCAGCGTGGGCCGGGGAACTAATGAAAAACTGTTTTTT. It codes for CSVGRGTNEKLFF.

This clonotype showed up many times. A library made for alpha chains picked up this beta chain off target, so its size means little. J is TRBJ2-5 and V is TRBV24-1; 10 nucleotides align to TRBD1. With V trimmed by 5 bases and J by 3 bases, 5 bases remained unmatched. Germline CDR1 is KGHDR and CDR2 is SFDVKD. The CDR3 loop spans 15 amino acids. CDR3 loop: CATSGTGTGEETQYF. In DNA, the CDR3 is TGTGCCACCAGTGGAACCGGGACAGGGGAAGAGACCCAGTACTTC.

Points on this clonotype: This beta chain slipped into a library made for alpha chains as a stray read, so its size is not meaningful. The chain carries TRBV20-1 and TRBJ2-1; 10 positions match TRBD2. CDR1 is DFQATT and CDR2 is SNEGSKA in the germline V gene (reference sequence). The CDR3 extends over 16 amino acids. This CDR3 reads CSTLKWEAGGNNEQFF. The CDR3 DNA is TGCAGCACCCTCAAGTGGGAAGCGGGGGGGAACAATGAGCAGTTCTTC.

This clonotype has more than one count but fewer than ten. The library was built for alpha chains, so this beta chain is an off-target read and its size means little. The V gene is TRBV7-2, the J gene TRBJ2-2; TRBD2 matches at 8 bases. There are 15 residues in the CDR3. Germline trimming cut 5 bases from V and 7 bases from J; bases unmatched to any gene: 9. Germline loops: CDR1 SGHTA, CDR2 FQGNSA. The CDR3 protein is CASSPGTSEGGELFF. The CDR3 DNA follows: TGTGCCAGCAGCCCCGGGACTAGTGAGGGCGGGGAGCTGTTTTTT.

There are a few counts of this clonotype. This beta chain is a stray sequence in a library constructed for alpha chains; its clone size is not meaningful. The chain couples TRBV20-1 to TRBJ2-3; either TRBD1 or TRBD2 may fit D (5 bases each). The length of the CDR3 is 13 residues. Germline lookup yields CDR1 DFQATT and CDR2 SNEGSKA (reference sequence). The ends were cut back, 2 bases at V and 2 bases at J, with 8 bases in the middle. The CDR3 is CSARPGPTDTQYF. In DNA, the CDR3 is TGCAGTGCTAGACCGGGGCCCACAGATACGCAGTATTTT.

This clonotype occurred a few times. This beta chain turned up in a library designed for alpha chains; as an off-target read, its abundance says little. Here the CDR3 reads CASTSDSHTGELFF. CDR3 nucleotide sequence: TGTGCCAGCACAAGTGACAGTCACACCGGGGAGCTGTTTTTT. This sequence joins TRBV12-3 or TRBV12-4 and TRBJ2-2, with a tentative D call TRBD1 (5 bases). V shed 7 bases and J shed 3 bases, with 12 bases lying between them. CDR3 size: 14 residues.

In its sample, this clonotype was seen a few times. Within a library made for alpha chains, this beta chain is off target, and its count is uninformative. The J gene is TRBJ1-2, the V gene TRBV5-4; 7 nucleotides match TRBD1. The CDR3 totals 15 residues. Per the germline V gene, CDR1 is SGHNT and CDR2 is YYREEE (reference sequence). Germline trimming cut 6 bases from V and 2 bases from J; bases unmatched to any gene: 10. The CDR3 DNA reads as TGTGCCAGCACCCCCGGAGGGACAGAGAACTATGGCTACACCTTC. Translating it yields CASTPGGTENYGYTF.

This clonotype was counted a few times. The size of this beta chain means little, since it is a stray read in a library made for alpha chains. The V and J genes are TRBV7-2 and TRBJ1-6, with no clear D. The CDR3 sequence is 18 residues long. V lost 5 bases and J lost 5, with 22 bases in between. Germline V gene data show CDR1 as SGHTA and CDR2 as FQGNSA. The CDR3 loop is CASSPRGGLLLDNSPLHF. Here the CDR3 DNA reads TGTGCCAGCAGCCCCCGCGGAGGCCTACTGCTCGATAATTCACCCCTCCACTTT.

This clonotype showed up just once. A single base separates this from a much larger clone, so it may be a read error. For a library built for alpha chains, this beta chain is a stray read; little rests on its size. The CDR3 DNA sequence: TGTGCCAGCAGCGGGCGACCAGCGGGCCCCTACGAGCAGTACTTC. As protein: CASSGRPAGPYEQYF. The chain links TRBV11-2 to TRBJ2-7; the D gene is possibly TRBD2 (6 bases). The CDR3 is 15 residues long. The V gene's germline CDR1 is SGHAT and CDR2 FQNNGV. V lost 5 bases, J lost 2 bases, and 16 bases lay in between.

In regard to this clonotype: A library prepared for alpha chains yielded this beta chain as an off-target read; its size is of little meaning. The chain employs TRBV30 and TRBJ1-2; D gene uncertain. Trimming stripped 0 bases from V and 5 bases from J, with 7 bases between. The CDR3 is 12 amino acids. CDR1 is GTSNPN, CDR2 SVGIG, per germline (reference sequence). This CDR3 reads CAWSVGTYGYTF. CDR3 DNA sequence: TGTGCCTGGAGTGTGGGCACATATGGCTACACCTTC.

In its sample, this clonotype was seen many times. The library was prepared for alpha chains; this beta chain is a stray read, so its frequency means little. The gene calls are TRBV20-1 and TRBJ2-1; possibly TRBD1 or TRBD2 for D (5 bases each). Trimming pared 1 base from V and 2 bases from J, leaving 12 bases between. The length of the CDR3 is 15 residues. Per the germline V gene, CDR1 is DFQATT and CDR2 is SNEGSKA (reference sequence). For the CDR3, the DNA is TGCAGTGCTAGAGTATCGGGGCTCACCTACAATGAGCAGTTCTTC. Protein sequence: CSARVSGLTYNEQFF.

With respect to this clonotype: The library was prepared for alpha chains; this beta chain is a stray read, so its frequency means little. The V gene is TRBV5-1, the J gene TRBJ2-5; D gene unclear. The germline V and J ends were trimmed by 2 bases and 0 bases, with 8 bases remaining between them. This CDR3 contains 14 residues. Germline CDR1 and CDR2: SGHRS and YFSETQ. The DNA of the CDR3 is TGCGCCAGCAGCTTAGGGTCGGACCAAGAGACCCAGTACTTC. Protein sequence: CASSLGSDQETQYF.

Points on this clonotype: This beta chain lies outside the target of a library built for alpha chains; its clone size means little. The J gene is TRBJ1-2, the V gene TRBV28; TRBD1 matches 7 bases. Germline V CDR1 and CDR2: MDHEN, SYDVKM. This CDR3 has 16 amino acids. J was trimmed by 4 bases and V by 3 bases; bases with no gene match: 11. Written as DNA, the CDR3 is TGTGCCAGCAGTTTTCCCGACAGGGTGGCTCCCTATGGCTACACCTTC. Translating gives CASSFPDRVAPYGYTF.

This clonotype was counted ten times or more. This beta chain turned up in a library designed for alpha chains; as an off-target read, its abundance says little. The chain has TRBV15 and TRBJ2-5; D might be TRBD1 (5 bases). Germline lookup yields CDR1 LNHNV and CDR2 YYDKDF (reference sequence). Between the trimmed V and J ends, which lost 4 bases and 5 bases, there was a span of 8 bases. This CDR3 comprises 12 residues. The CDR3 DNA follows: TGTGCCACCAGCAAGGGGATGGAGACCCAGTACTTC. Its translation is CATSKGMETQYF.

This clonotype has more than one count but fewer than ten. With the library built for alpha chains, this beta chain is off target and its frequency is not meaningful. CDR3 region: CASSAAERGTTDTQYF. CDR3 coding DNA: TGTGCCAGCAGCGCCGCAGAGCGGGGGACCACAGATACGCAGTATTTT. The V gene is TRBV5-4, the J gene TRBJ2-3, with 8 bases identical to TRBD2. V was clipped by 4 bases and J by 2 bases; unmatched bases: 9. CDR1 and CDR2 from the germline V gene are SGHNT and YYREEE (reference sequence). This CDR3 comprises 16 residues.

In this sample, this clonotype is medium-sized. This beta chain is a stray read from a library made for alpha chains; its abundance is not meaningful. This chain uses TRBV7-3 with TRBJ1-1; tentative D call: TRBD1 (5 bases). Between the trimmed V and J ends, which lost 5 bases and 1 base, there was a span of 14 bases. This CDR3 region has 15 residues. Germline loops: CDR1 SGHTA, CDR2 FQGTGA. CDR3 loop: CASSLMRGKNTEAFF. CDR3 in DNA: TGTGCCAGCAGCCTTATGAGGGGCAAGAACACTGAAGCTTTCTTT.

This clonotype was recorded at least ten times. This beta chain lies outside the target of a library built for alpha chains; its clone size means little. The chain employs TRBV29-1 and TRBJ2-7; TRBD1 might be the D (6 bases). The length of the CDR3 is 15 residues. CDR1 SQVTM and CDR2 ANQGSEA come from the germline V gene. V lost 3 bases to trimming and J lost 3 bases, with 18 bases between them. CDR3 region: CSVDGGTNSLYEQYF. The CDR3 DNA reads TGCAGCGTTGATGGGGGCACCAACAGCCTCTACGAGCAGTACTTC.

This clonotype was seen at least ten times. Because this beta chain is a stray read in a library intended to capture alpha chains, its abundance should not be given much weight. The J gene is TRBJ2-5, the V gene TRBV5-1, with D uncertain. Trimming took 1 base from V and 0 from J, leaving 13 bases between them. Germline V CDR1 and CDR2: SGHRS, YFSETQ. The CDR3 runs 16 residues. In nucleotides, the CDR3 is TGCGCCAGCAGCTTGAGAGCCGAGGCCTACCAAGAGACCCAGTACTTC. Translating it yields CASSLRAEAYQETQYF.

This clonotype was observed many times. This beta chain turned up in a library designed for alpha chains; as an off-target read, its abundance says little. The V call is TRBV29-1, the J call TRBJ2-1; D is possibly TRBD2 (6 bases). The CDR3 sequence is 17 residues long. Germline CDR1 reads SQVTM; CDR2 reads ANQGSEA. Trimming cost V 0 bases and J 3 bases, with 18 bases left between them. In DNA, the CDR3 is TGCAGCGTTGAAGAGGGACTGGGGGACGGGCGCTACAATGAGCAGTTCTTC. Translating gives CSVEEGLGDGRYNEQFF.

This clonotype is deemed medium-sized. This beta chain lies outside the target of a library built for alpha chains; its clone size means little. The chain joins TRBV11-3 to TRBJ2-2; D call uncertain. This CDR3 is 15 amino acids long. CDR1 and CDR2 from the germline V gene are SGHNT and YENEEA. V lost 1 base, J lost 0 bases, and 6 bases lay in between. In DNA, the CDR3 is TGTGCCAGCAGCTTAGGTCCAGCGAACACCGGGGAGCTGTTTTTT. It is translated as CASSLGPANTGELFF.

This clonotype was counted ten times or more. The library was prepared for alpha chains; this beta chain is a stray read, so its frequency means little. This rearrangement joins TRBV29-1 to TRBJ2-7; the match to TRBD1 covers 7 bases. This CDR3 region has 16 residues. Germline CDR1 SQVTM, CDR2 ANQGSEA. V shed 0 bases and J 2 bases; nucleotides not matched to a gene: 10. The CDR3 nucleotides are TGCAGCGTTGAAGACAGGGGGAAAAATGGTACCTACGAGCAGTACTTC. This sequence encodes CSVEDRGKNGTYEQYF.

This clonotype was recorded at least ten times. This beta chain turned up in a library designed for alpha chains; as an off-target read, its abundance says little. This rearrangement joins TRBV10-3 to TRBJ2-5, with 9 bases lining up with TRBD1. The ends lost 7 bases at V and 2 bases at J; junction bases unmatched: 8. The CDR3 has 15 amino acids. CDR1 and CDR2 from the germline V gene are ENHRY and SYGVKD. This chain's CDR3 is CAINPGQGNQETQYF. CDR3 coding DNA: TGTGCCATCAACCCCGGACAGGGGAATCAAGAGACCCAGTACTTC.

Concerning this clonotype: Because this beta chain is a stray read in a library intended to capture alpha chains, its abundance should not be given much weight. The genes are TRBV5-4 and TRBJ2-3; no clear D. Trimming removed 6 bases at V and 3 bases at J, with 8 bases between. In germline, CDR1 is SGHNT, CDR2 YYREEE (reference sequence). CDR3 length equals 12 residues. The CDR3 region has the DNA TGTGCCAGCACTCAGAATACAGATACGCAGTATTTT. Translation: CASTQNTDTQYF.

This clonotype showed up just a few times. This beta chain came through as a stray read in a library set up for alpha chains, and its size says little. This rearrangement joins TRBV20-1 to TRBJ1-5; possible D gene TRBD1, 6 bases. There are 16 residues in the CDR3. Germline loops: CDR1 DFQATT, CDR2 SNEGSKA (reference sequence). V dropped 2 bases and J dropped 0 bases, with 14 bases sitting between them. CDR3 nucleotides: TGCAGTGCTAGACTCGGGGCAGGGGATAGCAATCAGCCCCAGCATTTT. Translated: CSARLGAGDSNQPQHF.